The present entry profiles one TCR beta chain with its context. Its antigen is still unknown. No qualities accompany the bases; no much larger clone lies one base away. Using the deep immunoSEQ assay, multiplex PCR amplified TCR CDR3 regions from genomic DNA. Extracted genomic DNA from each cell subset was spread evenly across all wells of several immunoSEQ 96-well plates, with each plate serving as a replicate. For sorted subsets, around 0.2 ug genomic DNA, equal to tens of thousands of T cell genomes, was loaded into each replicate PCR. Purified libraries were measured with a Qubit 3.0 fluorometer, size-checked on a Bioanalyzer 2100, and measured again with the KAPA Library Quantification kit. A separate single-read 150-cycle Illumina NextSeq 550 flow cell was used to sequence each immunoSEQ 96-well plate. The source study handled its data this way. Because only junctional sequences without quality scores were contained in the immunoSEQ output, filtering matching that applied to full-length reads could not be performed. Sequences were annotated with PyIR, a Python wrapper for IgBLAST v1.9, and V/J genes and CDR3 were assigned using IMGT germline references. Reads were filtered out if the reads had weak V/J assignments (E-value above 1e-6), no CDR3, stop codons, out-of-frame junctions, or ambiguous translated residues. V3J clonotypes were defined as sequences sharing the same inferred V gene, J gene, and CDR3 amino acid sequence. The percentage overlap between two repertoires was calculated by dividing the number of shared unique clonotypes by the size of the smaller repertoire. Repertoire richness was assessed with RTK rarefaction, the Chao1 estimator, and Recon v2.1 estimates of unobserved clonotypes. Generation probabilities for all TCRbeta clonotypes obtained by the gDNA method from a handful of donors were computed using OLGA. TCRdb provides this immuneACCESS table in a form limited to in-frame rearrangements. Some clones are lacking; in checked studies, under half of them reflect an unresolved V gene, and why the rest are absent is not known. V, J and clone size were drawn from that table, and D and trimming were deduced from the DNA. Across this sample there are millions of clones, with about 94% seen only once. The ten most abundant clones make up about 1.1% of the sample.

The data belong to a study of shared clonotypes between healthy human individuals (dated by TCRdb to 2018 to 2020). The study in broad terms: The cohort comprised a couple of women and a few men aged 18 to 49 years. Per donor, three plates each were used for CD4 naive and CD4 memory, two for CD8 naive, and one for CD8 memory. Blood TCR repertoires of five healthy adults were deeply sequenced to estimate repertoire size and the extent of clonotype sharing between individuals. To increase sequencing depth and limit assay-specific biases, different laboratories used diverse techniques to prepare libraries and sequence TCR repertoires. Leukapheresis yielded between about 0.85 and 10 billion PBMCs per donor. Here is what the overall study found, with its caveats: Pairwise subsampling led to the expectation that sequencing depth would affect the degree of clonotype sharing among donors. Approximately 5% of naive CD4, around 4% of naive CD8, about 2.1% of memory CD4, and approximately 0.4% of memory CD8 clonotypes were shared across several donors. Incomplete sequencing was indicated by rarefaction of sorted-subset datasets, despite the large sequencing depth. The small number of donors limited the genetic and exposure-history diversity represented. Compared with non-shared clonotypes, the clonotypes found in all four sorted-subset donors had higher generation probabilities. Naive subsets generally had larger estimated clonotype richness than memory subsets. Sampling was restricted to blood, and TCR repertoires in tissue are likely to differ from TCR repertoires in blood.

CD8 naive samples were CD45RO-negative cells positively selected for CCR7, giving a CD45RA+CCR7+ population that excluded TemRA cells. Healthy HIV-negative adults with no recently reported acute infections or vaccinations were included as donors. Every donor was a Caucasian adult residing in Nashville, Tennessee, USA. After blood collection by leukapheresis, PBMCs were isolated using Ficoll-Histopaque density gradient centrifugation and then cryopreserved in the vapor phase of liquid nitrogen. Purity and quantity of every magnetically sorted T cell population were checked by analytical flow cytometry. Genomic DNA was isolated from every sorted fraction and measured by UV absorbance on a Nanodrop 2000c. V is cut by 3 bases and J by 6 bases, and the space between the germline ends is 10 bases. Including cysteine and phenylalanine, the CDR3 has 13 amino acids. The entry retains the CDR3 DNA only, 39 bases that are in frame from base 1. From the germline V gene, CDR1 is SGHDT and CDR2 is YYEEEE.

The receptor was isolated from a man younger than 30 in good health. The specimen sequenced was naive CD8+ T cells sorted from blood. The sample's cell subset or site, from its label and the paper: CD45RA+CCR7+. Rearrangement joined TRBV5-6 to TRBJ1-5, and TRBD1 may be the D gene, going by 5 matching bases. The CDR3 reads as follows: CASSSQGVQPQHF. The bases are TGTGCCAGCAGCTCGCAGGGTGTTCAGCCCCAGCATTTT.